Described below is a single TCR beta chain sequence and its context. The source of the sample is a study of blood T cells in healthy people across ages. Alongside a J-beta primer mix, a sample-barcoded 5' primer served in a second PCR lasting about 7 to 12 cycles. TCRdb passed the 5' RACE reads through MiXCR, listing each CDR3 protein once. The sample records roughly 2 million distinct CDR3 sequences, just under 50% being singletons. All donors came from Russia, were Caucasian and healthy, and spanned ages about 6 to 100. The source is a woman in her thirties or forties in good health. The sample consisted of blood.

DNA for the CDR3: TGTGCCAGCAGCCAAATTCCGGCAGGGGTTGTTTCCCCAGCCAAAAACATTCAGTACTTC. It is translated as CASSQIPAGVVSPAKNIQYF. The genes are TRBV4-2 and TRBJ2-4; possibly TRBD1 for D (6 bases). V lost 2 bases and J lost 0, with 23 bases in between. The CDR3 extends over 20 amino acids. The germline V gene encodes CDR1 LGHNA and CDR2 YNFKEQ.